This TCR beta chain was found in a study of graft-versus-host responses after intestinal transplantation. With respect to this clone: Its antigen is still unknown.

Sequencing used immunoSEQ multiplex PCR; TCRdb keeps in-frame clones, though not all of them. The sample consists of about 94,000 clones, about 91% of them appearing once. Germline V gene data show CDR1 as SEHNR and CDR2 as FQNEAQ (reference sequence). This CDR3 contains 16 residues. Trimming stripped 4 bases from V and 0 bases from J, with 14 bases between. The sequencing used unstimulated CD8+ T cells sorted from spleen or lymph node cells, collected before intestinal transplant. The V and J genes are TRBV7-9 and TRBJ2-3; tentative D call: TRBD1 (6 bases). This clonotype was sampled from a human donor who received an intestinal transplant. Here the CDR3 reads CASSSNMDSSTDTQYF. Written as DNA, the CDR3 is TGTGCCAGCAGCTCCAATATGGACAGCAGCACAGATACGCAGTATTTT.